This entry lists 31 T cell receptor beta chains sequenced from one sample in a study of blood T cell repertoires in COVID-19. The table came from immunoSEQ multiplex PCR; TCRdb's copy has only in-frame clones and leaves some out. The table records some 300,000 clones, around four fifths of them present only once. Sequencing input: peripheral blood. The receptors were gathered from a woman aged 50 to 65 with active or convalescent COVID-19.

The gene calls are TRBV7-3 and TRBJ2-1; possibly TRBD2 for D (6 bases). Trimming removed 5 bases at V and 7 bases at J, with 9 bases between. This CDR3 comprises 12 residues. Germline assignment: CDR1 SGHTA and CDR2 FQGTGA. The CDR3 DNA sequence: TGTGCCAGCAGCCCTGGGACTAATGAGCAGTTCTTC. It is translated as CASSPGTNEQFF.

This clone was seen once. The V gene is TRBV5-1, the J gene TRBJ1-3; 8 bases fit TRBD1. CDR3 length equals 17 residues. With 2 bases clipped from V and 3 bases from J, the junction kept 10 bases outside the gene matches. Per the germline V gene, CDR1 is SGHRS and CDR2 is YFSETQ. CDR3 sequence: CASSFFAGGLGGNTIYF. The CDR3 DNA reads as TGCGCCAGCAGCTTTTTCGCAGGGGGCTTGGGTGGAAACACCATATATTTT.

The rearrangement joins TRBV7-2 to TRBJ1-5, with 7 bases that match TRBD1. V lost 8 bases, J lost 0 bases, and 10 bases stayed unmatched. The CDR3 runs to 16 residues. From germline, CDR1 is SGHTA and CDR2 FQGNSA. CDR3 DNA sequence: TGTGCCAGCGGAAGACAGGGATTCCTTAGCAATCAGCCCCAGCATTTT. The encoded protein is CASGRQGFLSNQPQHF.

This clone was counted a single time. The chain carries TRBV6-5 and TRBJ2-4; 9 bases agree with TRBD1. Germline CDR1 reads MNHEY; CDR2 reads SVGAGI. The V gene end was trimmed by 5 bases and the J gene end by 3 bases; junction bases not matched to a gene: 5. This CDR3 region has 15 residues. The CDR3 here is CASSTRQGGKNIQYF. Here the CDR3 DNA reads TGTGCCAGCAGTACGCGACAGGGGGGCAAAAACATTCAGTACTTC.

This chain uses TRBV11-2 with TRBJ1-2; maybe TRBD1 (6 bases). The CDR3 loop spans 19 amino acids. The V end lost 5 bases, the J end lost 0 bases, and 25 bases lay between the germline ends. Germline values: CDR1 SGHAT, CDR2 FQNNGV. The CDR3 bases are TGTGCCAGCAGCCGCGACCCCTTCAGGGGACCGGACCCTAACTATGGCTACACCTTC. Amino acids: CASSRDPFRGPDPNYGYTF.

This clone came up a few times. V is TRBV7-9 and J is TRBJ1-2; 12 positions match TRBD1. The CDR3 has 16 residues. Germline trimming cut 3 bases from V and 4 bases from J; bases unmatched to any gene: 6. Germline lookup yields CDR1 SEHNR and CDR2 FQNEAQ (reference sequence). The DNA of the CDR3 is TGTGCCAGCAGCTTCTCCAGGGGACAGGGGGCCTATGGCTACACCTTC. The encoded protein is CASSFSRGQGAYGYTF.

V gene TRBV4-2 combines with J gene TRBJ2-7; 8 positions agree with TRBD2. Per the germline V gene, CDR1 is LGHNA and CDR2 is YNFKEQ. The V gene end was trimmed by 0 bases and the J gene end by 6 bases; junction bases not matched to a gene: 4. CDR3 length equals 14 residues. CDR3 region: CASSQDGRAFEQYF. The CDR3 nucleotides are TGTGCCAGCAGCCAAGACGGGAGGGCCTTCGAGCAGTACTTC.

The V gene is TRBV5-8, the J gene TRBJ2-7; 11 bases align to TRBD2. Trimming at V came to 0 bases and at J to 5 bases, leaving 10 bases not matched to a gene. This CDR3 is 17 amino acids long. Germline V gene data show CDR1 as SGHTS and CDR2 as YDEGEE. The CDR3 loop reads CASSLAPSGRLGDEQYF. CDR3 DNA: TGTGCCAGCAGCTTGGCGCCTAGCGGGAGGCTCGGGGACGAGCAGTACTTC.

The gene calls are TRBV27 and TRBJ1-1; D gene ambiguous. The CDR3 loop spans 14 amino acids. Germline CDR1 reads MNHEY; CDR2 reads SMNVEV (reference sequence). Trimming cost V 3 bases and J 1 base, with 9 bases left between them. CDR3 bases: TGTGCCAGCAGTTTCTTGCCAGGGAACACTGAAGCTTTCTTT. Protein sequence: CASSFLPGNTEAFF.

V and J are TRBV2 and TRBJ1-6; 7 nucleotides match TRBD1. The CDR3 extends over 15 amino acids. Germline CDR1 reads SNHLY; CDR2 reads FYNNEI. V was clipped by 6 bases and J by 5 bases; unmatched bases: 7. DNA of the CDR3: TGTGCCAGCAGCCTCCGAGACAGGGATAATTCACCCCTCCACTTT. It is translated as CASSLRDRDNSPLHF.

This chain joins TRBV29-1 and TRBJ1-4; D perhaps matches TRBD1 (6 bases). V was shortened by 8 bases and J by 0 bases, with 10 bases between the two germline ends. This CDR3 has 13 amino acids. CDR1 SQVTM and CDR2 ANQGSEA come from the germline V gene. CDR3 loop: CSFRTATNEKLFF. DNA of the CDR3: TGCAGCTTCAGGACAGCAACTAATGAAAAACTGTTTTTT. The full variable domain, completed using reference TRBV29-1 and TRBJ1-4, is SAVISQKPSRDICQRGTSLTIQCQVDSQVTMMFWYRQQPGQSLTLIATANQGSEATYESGFVIDKFPISRPNLTFSTLTVSNMSPEDSSIYLCSFRTATNEKLFFGSGTQLSVL.

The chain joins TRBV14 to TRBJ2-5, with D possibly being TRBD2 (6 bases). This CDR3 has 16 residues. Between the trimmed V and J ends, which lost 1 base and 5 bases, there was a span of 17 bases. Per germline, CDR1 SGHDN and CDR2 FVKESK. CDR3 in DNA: TGTGCCAGCAGCCAAGTAGGATTCGGGAGCCGGGAGACCCAGTACTTC. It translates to CASSQVGFGSRETQYF.

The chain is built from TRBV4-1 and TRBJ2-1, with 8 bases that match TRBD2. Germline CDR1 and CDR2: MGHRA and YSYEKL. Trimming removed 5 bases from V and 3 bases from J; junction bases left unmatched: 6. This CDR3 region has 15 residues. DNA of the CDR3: TGCGCCAGCAGCGCCTTGGCGGGGGGCTACAATGAGCAGTTCTTC. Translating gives CASSALAGGYNEQFF.

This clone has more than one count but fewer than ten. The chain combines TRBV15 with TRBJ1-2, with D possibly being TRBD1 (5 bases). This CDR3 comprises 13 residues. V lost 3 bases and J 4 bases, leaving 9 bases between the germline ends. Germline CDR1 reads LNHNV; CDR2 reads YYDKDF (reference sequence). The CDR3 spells CATSRGGSYGYTF. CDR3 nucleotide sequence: TGTGCCACCAGCAGGGGGGGGTCCTATGGCTACACCTTC. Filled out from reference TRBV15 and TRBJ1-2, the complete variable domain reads DAMVIQNPRYQVTQFGKPVTLSCSQTLNHNVMYWYQQKSSQAPKLLFHYYDKDFNNEADTPDNFQSRRPNTSFCFLDIRSPGLGDTAMYLCATSRGGSYGYTFGSGTRLTVV.

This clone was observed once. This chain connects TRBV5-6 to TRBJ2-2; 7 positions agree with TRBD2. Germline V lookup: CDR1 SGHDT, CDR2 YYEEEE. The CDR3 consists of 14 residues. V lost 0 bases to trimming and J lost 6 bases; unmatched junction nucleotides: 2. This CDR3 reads CASSLEGRAGELFF. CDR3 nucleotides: TGTGCCAGCAGCTTGGAGGGGAGGGCCGGGGAGCTGTTTTTT. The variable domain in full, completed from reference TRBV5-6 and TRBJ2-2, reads DAGVTQSPTHLIKTRGQQVTLRCSPKSGHDTVSWYQQALGQGPQFIFQYYEEEERQRGNFPDRFSGHQFPNYSSELNVNALLLGDSALYLCASSLEGRAGELFFGEGSRLTVL.

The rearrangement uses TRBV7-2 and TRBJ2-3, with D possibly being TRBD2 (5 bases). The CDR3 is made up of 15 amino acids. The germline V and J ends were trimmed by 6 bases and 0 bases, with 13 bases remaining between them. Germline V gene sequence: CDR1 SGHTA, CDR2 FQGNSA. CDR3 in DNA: TGTGCCAGCAGTCACTGGGGAGATAGCACAGATACGCAGTATTTT. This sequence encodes CASSHWGDSTDTQYF.

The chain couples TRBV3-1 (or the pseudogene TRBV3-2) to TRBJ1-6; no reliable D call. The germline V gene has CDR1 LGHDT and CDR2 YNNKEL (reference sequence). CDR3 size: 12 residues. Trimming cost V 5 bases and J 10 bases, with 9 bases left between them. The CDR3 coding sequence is TGTGCCAGCAGCTATCGTAAATCACCCCTCCACTTT. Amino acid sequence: CASSYRKSPLHF.

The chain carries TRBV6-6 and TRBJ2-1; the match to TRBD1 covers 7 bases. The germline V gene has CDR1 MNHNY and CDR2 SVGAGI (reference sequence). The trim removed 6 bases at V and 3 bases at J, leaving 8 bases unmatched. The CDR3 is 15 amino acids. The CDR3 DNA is TGTGCCAGCAGCTCCGACAGGGTCGGCTACAATGAGCAGTTCTTC. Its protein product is CASSSDRVGYNEQFF.

As DNA, the CDR3 is TGTGCCAGCAGCCCCCTACCAGGGGAGTTCTTC. Protein sequence: CASSPLPGEFF. This chain links TRBV7-2 with TRBJ2-1, with D maybe TRBD1 (6 bases). Per the germline V gene, CDR1 is SGHTA and CDR2 is FQGNSA. V was pared by 5 bases and J by 14 bases, with 13 bases between. The CDR3 covers 11 residues. Variable domain in full (rest from reference TRBV7-2 and TRBJ2-1): GAGVSQSPSNKVTEKGKDVELRCDPISGHTALYWYRQSLGQGLEFLIYFQGNSAPDKSGLPSDRFSAERTGGSVSTLTIQRTQQEDSAVYLCASSPLPGEFFGPGTRLTVL.

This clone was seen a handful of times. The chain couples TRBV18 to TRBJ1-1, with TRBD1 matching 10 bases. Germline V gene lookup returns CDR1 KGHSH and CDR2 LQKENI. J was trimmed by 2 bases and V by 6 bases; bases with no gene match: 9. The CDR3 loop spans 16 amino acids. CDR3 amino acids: CASSRRDRGDNTEAFF. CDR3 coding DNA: TGTGCCAGCTCGCGACGGGACAGGGGAGATAACACTGAAGCTTTCTTT.

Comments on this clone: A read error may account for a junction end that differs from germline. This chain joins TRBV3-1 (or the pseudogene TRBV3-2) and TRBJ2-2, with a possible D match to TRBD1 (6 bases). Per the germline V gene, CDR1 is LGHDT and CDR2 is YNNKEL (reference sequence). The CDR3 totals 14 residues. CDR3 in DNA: TGTGCCAGCAACCAAGCAGGGGCCACCGGGGAGCTGTTTTTT. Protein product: CASNQAGATGELFF.

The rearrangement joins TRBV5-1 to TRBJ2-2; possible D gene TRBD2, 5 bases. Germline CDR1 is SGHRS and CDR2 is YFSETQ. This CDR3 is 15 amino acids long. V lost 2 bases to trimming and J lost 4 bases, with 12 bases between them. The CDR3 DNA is TGCGCCAGCAGCTTACCGGGATCCTTCACCGGGGAGCTGTTTTTT. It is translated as CASSLPGSFTGELFF.

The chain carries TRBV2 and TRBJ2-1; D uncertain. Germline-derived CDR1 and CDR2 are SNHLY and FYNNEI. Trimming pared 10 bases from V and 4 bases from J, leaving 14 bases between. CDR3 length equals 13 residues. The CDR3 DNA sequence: TGTGCCACCCACGGTTCTTTGTACAATGAGCAGTTCTTC. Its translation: CATHGSLYNEQFF.

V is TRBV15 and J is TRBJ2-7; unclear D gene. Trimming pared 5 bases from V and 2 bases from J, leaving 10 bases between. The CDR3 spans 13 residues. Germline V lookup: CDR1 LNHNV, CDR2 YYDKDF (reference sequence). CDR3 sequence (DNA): TGTGCCACCAGCCCTAAAGTACCCTACGAGCAGTACTTC. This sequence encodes CATSPKVPYEQYF.

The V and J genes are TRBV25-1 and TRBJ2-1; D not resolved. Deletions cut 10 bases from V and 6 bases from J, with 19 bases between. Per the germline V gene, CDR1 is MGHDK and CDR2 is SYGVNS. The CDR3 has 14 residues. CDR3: CATSLGSHGNEQFF. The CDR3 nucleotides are TGTGCCACCTCCTTGGGTAGCCATGGCAATGAGCAGTTCTTC. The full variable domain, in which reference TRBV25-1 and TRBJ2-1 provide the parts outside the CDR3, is EADIYQTPRYLVIGTGKKITLECSQTMGHDKMYWYQQDPGMELHLIHYSYGVNSTEKGDLSSESTVSRIRTEHFPLTLESARPSHTSQYLCATSLGSHGNEQFFGPGTRLTVL.

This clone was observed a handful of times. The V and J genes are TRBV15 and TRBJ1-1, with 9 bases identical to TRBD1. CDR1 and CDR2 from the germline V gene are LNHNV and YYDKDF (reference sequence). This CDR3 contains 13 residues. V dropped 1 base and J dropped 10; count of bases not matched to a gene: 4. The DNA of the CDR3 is TGTGCCACCAGCAGAGGGACAGGGGTGGTAGCTTTCTTT. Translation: CATSRGTGVVAFF. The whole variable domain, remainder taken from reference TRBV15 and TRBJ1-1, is DAMVIQNPRYQVTQFGKPVTLSCSQTLNHNVMYWYQQKSSQAPKLLFHYYDKDFNNEADTPDNFQSRRPNTSFCFLDIRSPGLGDTAMYLCATSRGTGVVAFFGQGTRLTVV.

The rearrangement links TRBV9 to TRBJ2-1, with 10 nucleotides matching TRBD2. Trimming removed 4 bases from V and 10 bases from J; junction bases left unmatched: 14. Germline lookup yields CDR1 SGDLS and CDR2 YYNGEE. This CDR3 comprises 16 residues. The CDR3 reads CASSPLSGRTAGEQFF. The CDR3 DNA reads TGTGCCAGCAGCCCCCTTAGCGGGAGGACGGCTGGGGAGCAGTTCTTC.

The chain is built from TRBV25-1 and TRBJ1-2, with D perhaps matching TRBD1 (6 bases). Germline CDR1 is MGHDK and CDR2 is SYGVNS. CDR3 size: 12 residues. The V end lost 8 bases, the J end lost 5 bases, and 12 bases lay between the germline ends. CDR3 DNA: TGTGCCAGCCAAAAAGGGGGTTATGGCTACACCTTC. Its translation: CASQKGGYGYTF.

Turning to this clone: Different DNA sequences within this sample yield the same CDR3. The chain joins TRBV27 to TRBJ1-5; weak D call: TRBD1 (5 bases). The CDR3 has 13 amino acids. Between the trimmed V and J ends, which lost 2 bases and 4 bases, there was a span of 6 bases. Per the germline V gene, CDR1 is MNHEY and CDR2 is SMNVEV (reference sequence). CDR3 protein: CASSLRGNQPQHF. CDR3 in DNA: TGTGCCAGCAGTTTAAGGGGAAATCAGCCCCAGCATTTT.

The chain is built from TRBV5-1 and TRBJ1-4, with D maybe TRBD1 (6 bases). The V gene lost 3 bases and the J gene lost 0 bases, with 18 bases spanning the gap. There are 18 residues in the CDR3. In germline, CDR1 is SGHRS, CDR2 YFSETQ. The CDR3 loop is CASSSQTGLFATNEKLFF. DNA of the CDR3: TGCGCCAGCAGCTCGCAGACAGGCCTATTCGCAACTAATGAAAAACTGTTTTTT.

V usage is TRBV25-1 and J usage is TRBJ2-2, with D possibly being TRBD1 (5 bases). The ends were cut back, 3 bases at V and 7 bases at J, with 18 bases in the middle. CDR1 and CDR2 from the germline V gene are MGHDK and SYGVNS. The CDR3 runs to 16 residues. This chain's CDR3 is CASSEHISGFGGELFF. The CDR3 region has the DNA TGTGCCAGCAGTGAGCACATATCAGGGTTCGGCGGGGAGCTGTTTTTT.